These 32 T cell receptor beta chains were all obtained from the same sample, sequenced in a study of CD4 T cells in relation to SARS-CoV-2 and coronaviruses. The method was immunoSEQ multiplex PCR; TCRdb's version includes in-frame clones alone and lacks a portion of them. The sample holds 15,000 to 20,000 clones, about 80% seen once. Before the COVID-19 pandemic, during about 2010-2018, CD4+ T cells were taken from unexposed donors. The cells were cultured for about 10 days before CD4+ T cells were isolated. Their antigens are not known. The sample taken for sequencing was CD4+ T cells from PBMCs, cultured in vitro. These TCRs come from a human donor in good health.

The chain joins TRBV6-1 to TRBJ2-1; 16 bases map to TRBD2. V lost 4 bases to trimming and J lost 3 bases; unmatched junction nucleotides: 6. Germline CDR1 and CDR2: MNHNS and SASEGT. The CDR3 has 18 residues. The CDR3 loop reads CASSGGLAGGPIYNEQFF. CDR3 DNA sequence: TGTGCCAGCAGTGGGGGACTAGCGGGAGGGCCTATCTACAATGAGCAGTTCTTC.

The rearrangement uses TRBV12-3 or TRBV12-4 and TRBJ2-2; D not certain. The CDR3 runs 12 residues. V lost 3 bases, J lost 7 bases, and 6 bases lay in between. The CDR3 nucleotides are TGTGCCAGCAGTTTTAATAGCGGGGAGCTGTTTTTT. Its translation: CASSFNSGELFF.

The chain employs TRBV19 and TRBJ2-7; D call uncertain. Trimming took 1 base from V and 6 from J, leaving 13 bases between them. The CDR3 covers 14 residues. The germline V gene encodes CDR1 LNHDA and CDR2 SQIVND (reference sequence). CDR3 in DNA: TGTGCCAGTAGTATAGCGGCAGGAGTTCGCGAGCAGTACTTC. The encoded protein is CASSIAAGVREQYF.

This clone was recorded a few times. The genes are TRBV6-5 and TRBJ1-6, with D unresolved. The CDR3 runs to 13 residues. Germline lookup yields CDR1 MNHEY and CDR2 SVGAGI. V lost 2 bases and J 8 bases, leaving 7 bases between the germline ends. The CDR3 loop is CASSYGRYSPLHF. In DNA form, the CDR3 reads TGTGCCAGCAGTTACGGCCGCTATTCACCCCTCCACTTT.

The V and J genes are TRBV27 and TRBJ2-7, with 9 bases that match TRBD1. Germline trimming cut 3 bases from V and 8 bases from J; bases unmatched to any gene: 11. Germline CDR1 and CDR2: MNHEY and SMNVEV (reference sequence). This CDR3 spans 15 amino acids. The CDR3 loop reads CASSFSAGQGLQQYF. CDR3 DNA sequence: TGTGCCAGCAGTTTCTCCGCGGGACAGGGTTTGCAGCAGTACTTC.

V and J are TRBV27 and TRBJ2-2; 9 bases fit TRBD1. The germline V gene has CDR1 MNHEY and CDR2 SMNVEV (reference sequence). Unmatched junction bases numbered 17, after V lost 7 bases and J lost 2 bases. The CDR3 loop spans 19 amino acids. CDR3 nucleotides: TGTGCCAGCAAGACCGGGACAGGGCGGGCTAGCGGTAACACCGGGGAGCTGTTTTTT. Its translation: CASKTGTGRASGNTGELFF.

The rearrangement joins TRBV3-1 (or the pseudogene TRBV3-2) to TRBJ2-3; D ambiguous. CDR1 and CDR2 from the germline V gene are LGHDT and YNNKEL (reference sequence). Trimming left V 1 base short and J 6 bases short, with 2 bases between. The CDR3 sequence is 11 residues long. The CDR3 region is CASSQVDTQYF. The CDR3 coding sequence is TGTGCCAGCAGCCAAGTGGATACGCAGTATTTT.

The chain uses TRBV14 and TRBJ2-7, with 7 bases that match TRBD2. Germline trimming cut 1 base from V and 6 bases from J; bases unmatched to any gene: 6. Germline V gene lookup returns CDR1 SGHDN and CDR2 FVKESK. This CDR3 has 14 amino acids. CDR3 bases: TGTGCCAGCAGCCAAGTGGGGGGGAGTCGCGAGCAGTACTTC. It translates to CASSQVGGSREQYF.

The chain joins TRBV18 to TRBJ1-1, with 8 positions matching TRBD1. The germline V gene encodes CDR1 KGHSH and CDR2 LQKENI. This CDR3 has 15 amino acids. V trimming: 3 bases; J trimming: 2 bases; junction bases outside the gene matches: 5. The CDR3 DNA reads as TGTGCCAGCTCACCTCCGGACAGGGTAAACACTGAAGCTTTCTTT. This sequence encodes CASSPPDRVNTEAFF.

This clone was detected once. This rearrangement joins TRBV5-5 to TRBJ2-5; 7 nucleotides agree with TRBD1. V trimming: 4 bases; J trimming: 4 bases; junction bases outside the gene matches: 10. This CDR3 has 15 amino acids. The V gene's germline CDR1 is SGHKS and CDR2 YYEKEE (reference sequence). CDR3 protein: CASSVEGTEGETQYF. CDR3 nucleotides: TGTGCCAGCAGCGTGGAAGGGACAGAAGGAGAGACCCAGTACTTC.

This chain links TRBV20-1 with TRBJ2-1; the D gene is possibly TRBD2 (5 bases). In germline, CDR1 is DFQATT, CDR2 SNEGSKA (reference sequence). V gave up 3 bases and J gave up 3 bases, with 18 bases separating them. CDR3 length equals 16 residues. This CDR3 is CSASSLATGNYNEQFF. CDR3 nucleotide sequence: TGCAGTGCTAGTAGTTTGGCGACCGGGAACTACAATGAGCAGTTCTTC.

This sequence joins TRBV6-5 and TRBJ2-1; tentative D call: TRBD1 (5 bases). This CDR3 is 13 amino acids long. Trimming cost V 8 bases and J 2 bases, with 10 bases left between them. The germline CDR1 and CDR2 sequences are MNHEY and SVGAGI. CDR3 bases: TGTGCCAGCTCCGCGACAGCCTACAATGAGCAGTTCTTC. Its protein product is CASSATAYNEQFF.

The chain has TRBV2 and TRBJ2-5; a possible D gene is TRBD1 (6 bases). V gave up 7 bases and J gave up 2 bases, with 14 bases separating them. The CDR3 spans 14 residues. Germline-derived CDR1 and CDR2 are SNHLY and FYNNEI. CDR3 protein: CASNLGQYQETQYF. DNA of the CDR3: TGTGCCAGCAATTTAGGACAGTATCAAGAGACCCAGTACTTC.

The chain recombines TRBV4-2 with TRBJ2-5, with D tentatively TRBD1 (7 bases). The CDR3 spans 15 residues. The germline CDR1 and CDR2 sequences are LGHNA and YNFKEQ. V gave up 1 base and J gave up 4 bases, with 13 bases separating them. This chain's CDR3 is CASSQARGVLETQYF. The CDR3 DNA follows: TGTGCCAGCAGCCAAGCCAGGGGGGTCCTAGAGACCCAGTACTTC.

The chain has TRBV4-1 and TRBJ2-1; D perhaps matches TRBD2 (5 bases). The CDR3 is 16 amino acids. Germline assignment: CDR1 MGHRA and CDR2 YSYEKL. With 0 bases removed from V and 9 bases from J, the gap between germline ends came to 18 bases. CDR3 in amino acids: CASSQDLHPRGREQFF. The DNA of the CDR3 is TGCGCCAGCAGCCAAGATCTGCACCCTCGGGGTCGTGAGCAGTTCTTC.

The chain joins TRBV10-3 to TRBJ2-6; no clear D. Trimming stripped 7 bases from V and 0 bases from J, with 7 bases between. The CDR3 totals 14 residues. Germline CDR1 reads ENHRY; CDR2 reads SYGVKD. Written as DNA, the CDR3 is TGTGCCATCACTCAGAGCTCTGGGGCCAACGTCCTGACTTTC. This encodes CAITQSSGANVLTF.

The chain employs TRBV14 and TRBJ1-1; 7 bases fit TRBD1. After removal of 3 bases from V and 9 bases from J, the junction contained 7 bases not matched to a gene. This CDR3 spans 13 amino acids. CDR1 is SGHDN and CDR2 is FVKESK in the germline V gene. The CDR3 DNA reads TGTGCCAGCAGCCATACCGGGACAGTGAAAGCTTTCTTT. It specifies CASSHTGTVKAFF. The full variable domain, in which reference TRBV14 and TRBJ1-1 provide the parts outside the CDR3, is EAGVTQFPSHSVIEKGQTVTLRCDPISGHDNLYWYRRVMGKEIKFLLHFVKESKQDESGMPNNRFLAERTGGTYSTLKVQPAELEDSGVYFCASSHTGTVKAFFGQGTRLTVV.

This clone was observed a few times. The V gene is TRBV7-7, the J gene TRBJ2-3, with 13 bases aligning to TRBD2. Trimming at V came to 1 base and at J to 8 bases, leaving 12 bases not matched to a gene. The CDR3 is 18 amino acids. Germline CDR1 SSHAT, CDR2 FNYEAQ (reference sequence). The CDR3 reads CASSLGRGLAGELGTQYF. In nucleotides, the CDR3 is TGTGCCAGCAGCTTAGGACGCGGACTAGCGGGAGAGTTGGGTACGCAGTATTTT.

The CDR3 nucleotides read TGTGCCACAAGGGGAGATCGGAATGAGCAGTTCTTC. Translating gives CATRGDRNEQFF. The rearrangement joins TRBV10-3 to TRBJ2-1, with D possibly called TRBD1 or TRBD2 (5 bases each). Trimming removed 10 bases at V and 7 bases at J, with 14 bases between. CDR3 length equals 12 residues. The germline CDR1 and CDR2 sequences are ENHRY and SYGVKD.

The chain links TRBV7-9 to TRBJ1-1, with 9 bases aligning to TRBD1. This CDR3 has 14 amino acids. From germline, CDR1 is SEHNR and CDR2 FQNEAQ (reference sequence). Losses at the gene ends were 3 bases for V and 1 base for J; bases not matched to a gene: 0. Here the CDR3 DNA reads TGTGCCAGCAGCTTGGGACAGGGGAACACTGAAGCTTTCTTT. This encodes CASSLGQGNTEAFF.

This clone was observed a handful of times. The chain couples TRBV2 to TRBJ2-2; 7 bases are a match to TRBD1. V was clipped by 5 bases and J by 8 bases; unmatched bases: 5. Germline-derived CDR1 and CDR2 are SNHLY and FYNNEI. The CDR3 contains 13 residues. This chain's CDR3 is CASSRGLVGELFF. In DNA form, the CDR3 reads TGTGCCAGCAGTAGGGGGCTTGTGGGGGAGCTGTTTTTT.

The CDR3 loop is CASSPRDRSSSYEQYF. The DNA of the CDR3 is TGTGCCAGCTCACCTCGGGACAGGTCCTCCTCCTACGAGCAGTACTTC. V gene TRBV18 combines with J gene TRBJ2-7; 8 bases fit TRBD1. The CDR3 runs to 16 residues. Germline assignment: CDR1 KGHSH and CDR2 LQKENI. J lost 0 bases, V lost 3 bases, and 7 bases had no gene match.

V and J are TRBV7-3 and TRBJ2-3, with 11 bases lining up with TRBD2. This CDR3 spans 16 amino acids. Germline V gene sequence: CDR1 SGHTA, CDR2 FQGTGA. V lost 7 bases, J lost 0 bases, and 6 bases stayed unmatched. The CDR3 is CASIMTSGKSTDTQYF. CDR3 sequence (DNA): TGTGCCAGCATCATGACTAGCGGGAAAAGCACAGATACGCAGTATTTT.

V and J are TRBV14 and TRBJ2-5, with D possibly being TRBD1 or TRBD2 (6 bases each). The CDR3 covers 14 residues. Germline assignment: CDR1 SGHDN and CDR2 FVKESK. Trimming took 6 bases from V and 5 from J, leaving 16 bases between them. CDR3 DNA: TGTGCCAGCAGTCCCCGACAGGCGGGGGAGACCCAGTACTTC. Encoded protein: CASSPRQAGETQYF. Filled out from reference TRBV14 and TRBJ2-5, the complete variable domain reads EAGVTQFPSHSVIEKGQTVTLRCDPISGHDNLYWYRRVMGKEIKFLLHFVKESKQDESGMPNNRFLAERTGGTYSTLKVQPAELEDSGVYFCASSPRQAGETQYFGPGTRLLVL.

This clone was counted once. The chain carries TRBV24-1 and TRBJ2-5; 7 positions agree with TRBD1. The CDR3 consists of 15 residues. Germline V gives CDR1 KGHDR, CDR2 SFDVKD. V shed 4 bases and J 2 bases; nucleotides not matched to a gene: 6. CDR3 region: CATSENTGQQETQYF. Written as DNA, the CDR3 is TGTGCCACCAGTGAAAATACGGGACAGCAAGAGACCCAGTACTTC.

The chain couples TRBV2 to TRBJ2-1, with 7 bases aligning to TRBD2. The CDR3 runs to 15 residues. Germline V CDR1 and CDR2: SNHLY, FYNNEI. Trimming removed 6 bases from V and 5 bases from J; junction bases left unmatched: 10. The CDR3, as DNA: TGTGCCAGCAGCCTACATAGCGGGTCCCACAATGAGCAGTTCTTC. Translating gives CASSLHSGSHNEQFF. Based on the CDR3 plus reference TRBV2 and TRBJ2-1, the full variable domain is EPEVTQTPSHQVTQMGQEVILRCVPISNHLYFYWYRQILGQKVEFLVSFYNNEISEKSEIFDDQFSVERPDGSNFTLKIRSTKLEDSAMYFCASSLHSGSHNEQFFGPGTRLTVL.

V gene TRBV27 combines with J gene TRBJ2-7, with 7 bases matching TRBD1. CDR1 and CDR2 from the germline V gene are MNHEY and SMNVEV (reference sequence). CDR3 length equals 17 residues. Trimming cost V 0 bases and J 2 bases; bases outside gene matches: 10. CDR3 in DNA: TGTGCCAGCAGTTTATCCTTCTTTCGGGACAGAGCCTACGAGCAGTACTTC. Translating it yields CASSLSFFRDRAYEQYF.

This rearrangement joins TRBV7-9 to TRBJ2-7; D gene uncertain. The CDR3 has 13 residues. Between the trimmed V and J ends, which lost 4 bases and 6 bases, there was a span of 13 bases. Germline CDR1 SEHNR, CDR2 FQNEAQ (reference sequence). CDR3 region: CASSSKDATEQYF. CDR3 nucleotide sequence: TGTGCCAGCAGCTCAAAGGACGCGACCGAGCAGTACTTC. The full variable domain, rest sourced from reference TRBV7-9 and TRBJ2-7, is DTGVSQNPRHKITKRGQNVTFRCDPISEHNRLYWYRQTLGQGPEFLTYFQNEAQLEKSRLLSDRFSAERPKGSFSTLEIQRTEQGDSAMYLCASSSKDATEQYFGPGTRLTVT.

The chain links TRBV5-1 to TRBJ2-7; D is possibly TRBD1 (6 bases). V lost 7 bases and J lost 3, with 26 bases in between. The CDR3 length is 17 residues. Germline V gives CDR1 SGHRS, CDR2 YFSETQ. The CDR3 region has the DNA TGCGCCAGCTCGGACGCACCGGGAACAGGGTTAATCTACGAGCAGTACTTC. Protein: CASSDAPGTGLIYEQYF.

The V call is TRBV2, the J call TRBJ2-5, with 11 bases that match TRBD2. The J segment lost 7 bases and the V segment lost 2 bases, leaving 3 bases of the junction unmatched. Germline-derived CDR1 and CDR2 are SNHLY and FYNNEI. This CDR3 has 14 residues. CDR3 protein: CASSELSGRATQYF. The CDR3 DNA reads as TGTGCCAGCAGTGAACTTAGCGGGAGGGCGACCCAGTACTTC. Full variable domain (missing parts from reference TRBV2 and TRBJ2-5): EPEVTQTPSHQVTQMGQEVILRCVPISNHLYFYWYRQILGQKVEFLVSFYNNEISEKSEIFDDQFSVERPDGSNFTLKIRSTKLEDSAMYFCASSELSGRATQYFGPGTRLLVL.

The rearrangement uses TRBV30 and TRBJ2-1; TRBD2 agrees at 14 bases. Germline values: CDR1 GTSNPN, CDR2 SVGIG (reference sequence). Trimming at V came to 0 bases and at J to 14 bases, leaving 9 bases not matched to a gene. This CDR3 has 15 amino acids. CDR3 in amino acids: CAWSVSGLAGGSEFF. DNA for the CDR3: TGTGCCTGGAGTGTAAGTGGACTAGCGGGAGGATCTGAGTTCTTC.

The DNA of the CDR3 is TGCAGTGCTAGTGAACCGGGCCTAAACACTGAAGCTTTCTTT. Its protein product is CSASEPGLNTEAFF. The rearrangement links TRBV20-1 to TRBJ1-1; D uncertain. The germline gives CDR1 DFQATT, CDR2 SNEGSKA (reference sequence). The CDR3 length is 14 residues. Trimming removed 3 bases from V and 2 bases from J, with 13 bases in between.